This T cell receptor (beta chain) was retrieved from a study of blood T cell repertoires in COVID-19. Turning to the study itself: Donors in the United States, Italy and Spain gave samples during acute or convalescent COVID-19.

Original processing notes: Amplification with reference gene primers provided the estimates of nucleated cell counts. Profiling relied on immunoSEQ multiplex PCR, and the TCRdb table lists in-frame clones only, not all of them. V, J and clone size reflect that table, while D and trimming were determined from the DNA. The sample lists tens of thousands of clones, approximately 86% occurring once. The CDR3 covers 14 residues. The gene calls are TRBV21-1 and TRBJ1-5. TRBV21-1 is a listed pseudogene. The sample consisted of peripheral blood. The receptor was isolated from a man between 60 and 75 years old with acute or convalescent COVID-19. The CDR3 region is CASSRPLGGQPQHF. Written as DNA, the CDR3 is TGTGCCAGCAGCCGCCCTTTGGGAGGCCAGCCCCAGCATTTT.